This passage covers 5 T cell receptor beta chains from one sample sequenced in a study of blood T cell repertoires in COVID-19. Measured with immunoSEQ multiplex PCR; TCRdb has only the in-frame clones, and not every one. The data show hundreds of thousands of clones, about 86% seen once. Material for sequencing was peripheral blood. The origin of the receptors is a woman in her twenties or thirties who had recovered from COVID-19.

The chain is built from TRBV5-6 and TRBJ2-1, with a tentative D call TRBD2 (6 bases). V was cut by 2 bases and J by 8 bases, with 20 bases left in between. Germline CDR1 is SGHDT and CDR2 is YYEEEE. This CDR3 has 16 amino acids. In nucleotides, the CDR3 is TGTGCCAGCAGCTTCCAGGCGAGCTCGGGGGTCGATGAGCAGTTCTTC. This codes for CASSFQASSGVDEQFF.

The CDR3 here is CASSQLAWVTGGGNTIYF. CDR3 nucleotide sequence: TGTGCCAGCAGCCAATTAGCCTGGGTGACAGGAGGTGGAAACACCATATATTTT. This chain connects TRBV3-1 (or the pseudogene TRBV3-2) to TRBJ1-3; D might be TRBD1 (6 bases). Germline CDR1 is LGHDT and CDR2 is YNNKEL (reference sequence). The germline V and J ends were trimmed by 2 bases and 3 bases, with 20 bases remaining between them. The CDR3 length is 18 residues.

This rearrangement joins TRBV30 to TRBJ1-2, with no clear D. CDR1 is GTSNPN, CDR2 SVGIG, per germline (reference sequence). This CDR3 region has 11 residues. V lost 4 bases to trimming and J lost 6 bases, with 9 bases between them. The CDR3 nucleotides read TGTGCCTGGATGGAGATAAATGGCTACACCTTC. Translating gives CAWMEINGYTF.

The gene calls are TRBV2 and TRBJ2-7; 7 nucleotides align to TRBD1. Germline V gene lookup returns CDR1 SNHLY and CDR2 FYNNEI. Unmatched junction bases numbered 5, after V lost 6 bases and J lost 0 bases. The CDR3 loop spans 14 amino acids. Here the CDR3 reads CASSLWDSSYEQYF. As DNA, the CDR3 is TGTGCCAGCAGCCTATGGGACAGCTCCTACGAGCAGTACTTC.

The genes are TRBV5-4 and TRBJ2-2; 10 nucleotides line up with TRBD2. There are 16 residues in the CDR3. With 2 bases clipped from V and 4 bases from J, the junction kept 5 bases outside the gene matches. CDR1 and CDR2 from the germline V gene are SGHNT and YYREEE (reference sequence). Here the CDR3 DNA reads TGTGCCAGCAGCTTCCAAGCGGGAGGGGGCACCGGGGAGCTGTTTTTT. It specifies CASSFQAGGGTGELFF.